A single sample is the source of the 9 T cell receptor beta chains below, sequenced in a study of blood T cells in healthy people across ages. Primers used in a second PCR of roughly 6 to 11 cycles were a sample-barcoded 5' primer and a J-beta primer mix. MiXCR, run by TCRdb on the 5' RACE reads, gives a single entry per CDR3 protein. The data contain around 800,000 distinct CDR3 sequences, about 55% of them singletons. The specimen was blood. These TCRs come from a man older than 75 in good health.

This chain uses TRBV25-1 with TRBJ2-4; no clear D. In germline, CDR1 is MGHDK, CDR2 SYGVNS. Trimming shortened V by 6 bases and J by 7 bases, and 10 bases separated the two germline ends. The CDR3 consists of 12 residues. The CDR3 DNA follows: TGTGCCAGCAGCATTAGTAGCAACATTCAGTACTTC. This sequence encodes CASSISSNIQYF.

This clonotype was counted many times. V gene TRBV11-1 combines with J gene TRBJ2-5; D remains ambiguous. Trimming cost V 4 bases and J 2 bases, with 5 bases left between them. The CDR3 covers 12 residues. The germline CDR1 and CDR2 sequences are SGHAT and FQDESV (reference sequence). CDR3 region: CASSSHQETQYF. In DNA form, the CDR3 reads TGTGCCAGCAGCTCCCATCAAGAGACCCAGTACTTC.

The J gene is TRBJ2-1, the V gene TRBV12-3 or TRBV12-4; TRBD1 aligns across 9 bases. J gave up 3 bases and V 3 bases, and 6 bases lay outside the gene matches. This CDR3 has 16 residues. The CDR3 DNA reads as TGTGCCAGCAGTTTCGAAACAGGGGGCGACTACAATGAGCAGTTCTTC. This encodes CASSFETGGDYNEQFF.

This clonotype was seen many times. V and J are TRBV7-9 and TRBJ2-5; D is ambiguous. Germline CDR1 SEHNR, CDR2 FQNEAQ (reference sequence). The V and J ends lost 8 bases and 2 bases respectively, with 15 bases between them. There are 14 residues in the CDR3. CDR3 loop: CASGPGWGQETQYF. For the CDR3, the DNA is TGTGCCAGCGGACCGGGTTGGGGTCAAGAGACCCAGTACTTC.

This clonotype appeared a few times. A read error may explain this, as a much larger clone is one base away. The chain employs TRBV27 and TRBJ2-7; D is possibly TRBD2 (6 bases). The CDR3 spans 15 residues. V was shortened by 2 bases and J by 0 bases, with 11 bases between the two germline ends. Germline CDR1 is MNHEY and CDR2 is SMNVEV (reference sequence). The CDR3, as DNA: TGTGCCAGCAGTTTAGTAGCGGCCCACTCCTACGAGCAGTACTTC. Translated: CASSLVAAHSYEQYF.

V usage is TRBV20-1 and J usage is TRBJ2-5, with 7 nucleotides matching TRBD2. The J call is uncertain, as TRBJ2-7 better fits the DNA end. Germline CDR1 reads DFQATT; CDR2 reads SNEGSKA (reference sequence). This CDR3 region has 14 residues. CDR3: CSASSGLAGDEQYF. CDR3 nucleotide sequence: TGCAGTGCCAGCAGCGGTCTTGCGGGAGACGAGCAGTACTTC.

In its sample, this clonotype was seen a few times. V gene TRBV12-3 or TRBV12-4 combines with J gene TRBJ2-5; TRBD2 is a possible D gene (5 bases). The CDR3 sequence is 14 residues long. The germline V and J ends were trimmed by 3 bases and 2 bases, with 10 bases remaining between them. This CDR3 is CASSFRGWQETQYF. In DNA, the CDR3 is TGTGCCAGCAGTTTTCGCGGGTGGCAAGAGACCCAGTACTTC.

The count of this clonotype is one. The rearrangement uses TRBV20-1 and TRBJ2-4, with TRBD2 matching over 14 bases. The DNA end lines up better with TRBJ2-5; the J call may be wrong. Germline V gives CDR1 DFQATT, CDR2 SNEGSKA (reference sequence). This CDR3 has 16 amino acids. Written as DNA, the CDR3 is TGCAGTGCTAGAGAGTGGACTAGCGGGAGGCATGAGACCCAGTACTTC. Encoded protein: CSAREWTSGRHETQYF.

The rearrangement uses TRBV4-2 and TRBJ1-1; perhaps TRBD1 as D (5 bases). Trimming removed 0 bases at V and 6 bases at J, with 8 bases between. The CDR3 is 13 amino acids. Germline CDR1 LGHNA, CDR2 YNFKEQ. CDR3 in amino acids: CASSQESTAEAFF. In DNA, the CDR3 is TGTGCCAGCAGCCAAGAGTCGACAGCTGAAGCTTTCTTT.